This TCR beta chain appears in the sequencing data of a study of cytomegalovirus exposure and HLA in healthy donors. This clone occurred a few times. Its antigen is not identified. Overall study results and limits: In an earlier analysis, about 87% or about 30%: the productive usage of most TCR beta V segments. Common viral pathogens seemed to be connected with several of the most significant clusters, according to a later analysis. On later analysis, the bulk of CMV-associated TCR beta chains appeared to be HLA-restricted.

Trimming took 4 bases from V and 7 from J, leaving 17 bases between them. This CDR3 region has 15 residues. Germline V CDR1 and CDR2: LNHDA, SQIVND (reference sequence). PCR used 60 Vbeta primers and 13 Jbeta primers. Sequenced by immunoSEQ multiplex PCR; TCRdb stores in-frame clones only, minus some. The sample lists 75,000 to 80,000 clones, roughly 70% seen once, with 4.9% in the top ten. Sequencing was done on a sample of PBMCs. This clonotype was obtained from a man aged 55 to 70 in good health and CMV-seropositive. The genes are TRBV19 and TRBJ2-1; maybe TRBD2 (5 bases). The DNA for the CDR3 is TGTGCCAGTAGTACTCCTAGTGGGAGCCGAAATGAGCAGTTCTTC. It codes for CASSTPSGSRNEQFF.